The 24 T cell receptor beta chains listed next were all sequenced from one sample in a study of blood T cell repertoires in COVID-19. Repertoires were generated with immunoSEQ multiplex PCR, while TCRdb's copy carries only in-frame clones and drops some. The data hold 200,000 to 250,000 clones, with about 88% observed a single time. The sample consisted of peripheral blood. The receptors were gathered from a woman in her 70s with active or convalescent COVID-19.

The V call is TRBV6-5, the J call TRBJ1-1; TRBD1 matches 7 bases. The CDR3 totals 13 residues. V dropped 10 bases and J dropped 5; count of bases not matched to a gene: 10. Germline CDR1 MNHEY, CDR2 SVGAGI. The CDR3 coding sequence is TGTGCCATACACGGACAGGTGGGGACTGAAGCTTTCTTT. Translating gives CAIHGQVGTEAFF.

The chain is built from TRBV9 and TRBJ2-7; 7 nucleotides agree with TRBD1. CDR3 length: 15 residues. V shed 6 bases, J shed 0 bases, and the junction held 9 bases outside the gene matches. Germline V gives CDR1 SGDLS, CDR2 YYNGEE. The CDR3 reads CASNAGTAFSYEQYF. The CDR3, as DNA: TGTGCCAGCAACGCCGGGACAGCATTCTCCTACGAGCAGTACTTC.

This chain links TRBV24-1 with TRBJ1-5, with D perhaps TRBD1 (5 bases). The CDR3 runs to 14 residues. Germline V gene sequence: CDR1 KGHDR, CDR2 SFDVKD. The V end was cut by 9 bases, the J end by 5 bases, with 16 bases between. The DNA for the CDR3 is TGTGCCACCGACAGAACATCAGTTTATCAGCCCCAGCATTTT. As protein: CATDRTSVYQPQHF.

The genes are TRBV19 and TRBJ2-2; no clear D. V lost 5 bases to trimming and J lost 5 bases, with 6 bases between them. From germline, CDR1 is LNHDA and CDR2 SQIVND (reference sequence). This CDR3 is 12 amino acids long. CDR3 protein: CASSFHTGELFF. CDR3 sequence (DNA): TGTGCCAGTAGTTTCCATACCGGGGAGCTGTTTTTT.

The rearrangement links TRBV7-8 to TRBJ1-5, with 10 bases matching TRBD1. This CDR3 is 16 amino acids long. Germline V gives CDR1 SGHVS, CDR2 FQNEAQ. V shed 3 bases, J shed 6 bases, and the junction held 8 bases outside the gene matches. CDR3 in DNA: TGTGCCAGCAGCTTGACAGGGGGCGCTTTTATTCAGCCCCAGCATTTT. Protein sequence: CASSLTGGAFIQPQHF.

The rearrangement uses TRBV9 and TRBJ2-2, with 7 bases identical to TRBD2. CDR3 size: 19 residues. Germline values: CDR1 SGDLS, CDR2 YYNGEE. V lost 4 bases, J lost 1 base, and 16 bases stayed unmatched. As DNA, the CDR3 is TGTGCCAGCAGCTCCCTGGTGGGGGGGGGTTGGCGGAACACCGGGGAGCTGTTTTTT. It yields the protein CASSSLVGGGWRNTGELFF.

The chain recombines TRBV5-1 with TRBJ2-1; 11 bases are shared with TRBD2. The V gene's germline CDR1 is SGHRS and CDR2 YFSETQ. There are 19 residues in the CDR3. V shed 2 bases and J 0 bases; nucleotides not matched to a gene: 10. CDR3 amino acids: CASSFWGLADVSSYNEQFF. The CDR3 DNA reads as TGCGCCAGCAGCTTTTGGGGACTAGCGGACGTGAGCTCCTACAATGAGCAGTTCTTC.

V gene TRBV10-1 combines with J gene TRBJ1-4; tentative D call: TRBD1 (6 bases). V was pared by 3 bases and J by 7 bases, with 12 bases between. CDR1 is WNHNN, CDR2 SYGVQD, per germline (reference sequence). This CDR3 comprises 14 residues. The CDR3 nucleotides are TGCGCCAGCAGTGAATCGGGGACAATTGAAAAACTGTTTTTT. Translating it yields CASSESGTIEKLFF.

The chain uses TRBV18 and TRBJ2-7; TRBD1 is a possible D gene (5 bases). With 4 bases removed from V and 7 bases from J, the gap between germline ends came to 14 bases. CDR3 length equals 13 residues. Germline V gene lookup returns CDR1 KGHSH and CDR2 LQKENI. This CDR3 is CASSQDQKGEQYF. The CDR3 nucleotides read TGTGCCAGCTCACAAGACCAAAAGGGGGAGCAGTACTTC.

The chain joins TRBV6-2 or TRBV6-3 to TRBJ2-5; no clear D. Germline V gene sequence: CDR1 MNHEY, CDR2 SVGEGT. The CDR3 has 16 amino acids. Trimming took off 2 bases at V and 3 bases at J, with 16 bases between the two ends. CDR3 protein: CASSYGQEYTEETQYF. The CDR3, as DNA: TGTGCCAGCAGTTACGGGCAAGAGTATACAGAAGAGACCCAGTACTTC.

This chain links TRBV28 with TRBJ1-5; perhaps TRBD1 as D (5 bases). The CDR3 length is 16 residues. The germline CDR1 and CDR2 sequences are MDHEN and SYDVKM. The V end lost 6 bases, the J end lost 4 bases, and 19 bases lay between the germline ends. This chain's CDR3 is CASSLAGGKRNQPQHF. CDR3 DNA: TGTGCCAGCAGCCTCGCGGGGGGGAAAAGAAATCAGCCCCAGCATTTT.

This clone was recorded once. This sequence joins TRBV5-1 and TRBJ1-1; D may be TRBD1 (6 bases). CDR1 is SGHRS and CDR2 is YFSETQ in the germline V gene. Trimming took off 4 bases at V and 6 bases at J, with 19 bases between the two ends. This CDR3 comprises 15 residues. The CDR3 region has the DNA TGCGCCAGCAGCCCAACAACGGCAGGGGTGTCTGAAGCTTTCTTT. Its protein product is CASSPTTAGVSEAFF. Together with reference TRBV5-1 and TRBJ1-1, the CDR3 gives the full variable domain: KAGVTQTPRYLIKTRGQQVTLSCSPISGHRSVSWYQQTPGQGLQFLFEYFSETQRNKGNFPGRFSGRQFSNSRSEMNVSTLELGDSALYLCASSPTTAGVSEAFFGQGTRLTVV.

This clone was picked up one time. The chain combines TRBV24-1 with TRBJ1-2; 7 bases are shared with TRBD1. This CDR3 comprises 13 residues. Germline assignment: CDR1 KGHDR and CDR2 SFDVKD. Germline trimming cut 8 bases from V and 4 bases from J; bases unmatched to any gene: 6. The chain's CDR3 is CATMTGNVYGYTF. The CDR3 DNA reads TGTGCCACCATGACAGGGAACGTCTATGGCTACACCTTC.

The chain employs TRBV18 and TRBJ2-1; no definite D call. Germline V lookup: CDR1 KGHSH, CDR2 LQKENI. The CDR3 is 15 amino acids. V was pared by 3 bases and J by 0 bases, with 9 bases between. The CDR3 reads CASSPFRSSYNEQFF. The CDR3 nucleotides read TGTGCCAGCTCACCTTTCAGAAGCTCCTACAATGAGCAGTTCTTC.

The rearrangement uses TRBV5-1 and TRBJ2-7; D uncertain. The CDR3 is 14 residues long. CDR1 is SGHRS and CDR2 is YFSETQ in the germline V gene. V lost 0 bases and J lost 0, with 7 bases in between. The DNA for the CDR3 is TGCGCCAGCAGCTTGGGCAAGAGCTCCTACGAGCAGTACTTC. Protein sequence: CASSLGKSSYEQYF.

The chain joins TRBV24-1 to TRBJ1-2, with TRBD1 matching over 11 bases. Germline values: CDR1 KGHDR, CDR2 SFDVKD. The J segment lost 8 bases and the V segment lost 6 bases, leaving 16 bases of the junction unmatched. CDR3 length: 17 residues. The CDR3 region has the DNA TGTGCCACCAGTTTTTCGCCCGGGACAGGGGGTTTGTACGGCTACACCTTC. Protein product: CATSFSPGTGGLYGYTF.

The chain combines TRBV2 with TRBJ2-1, with 7 bases matching TRBD1. CDR1 SNHLY and CDR2 FYNNEI come from the germline V gene. The ends lost 7 bases at V and 9 bases at J; junction bases unmatched: 12. The CDR3 covers 14 residues. The CDR3 region has the DNA TGTGCCAGCACCGTGGGCCAGGGGGTGCGTGAGCAGTTCTTC. Encoded protein: CASTVGQGVREQFF.

The rearrangement joins TRBV18 to TRBJ1-5, with TRBD1 as a possible D gene (6 bases). Germline lookup yields CDR1 KGHSH and CDR2 LQKENI. CDR3 length equals 15 residues. The V and J ends lost 2 bases and 3 bases respectively, with 11 bases between them. The CDR3 is CASSPNTGYNQPQHF. Written as DNA, the CDR3 is TGTGCCAGCTCACCAAATACAGGGTACAATCAGCCCCAGCATTTT. Full variable domain (missing parts from reference TRBV18 and TRBJ1-5): NAGVMQNPRHLVRRRGQEARLRCSPMKGHSHVYWYRQLPEEGLKFMVYLQKENIIDESGMPKERFSAEFPKEGPSILRIQQVVRGDSAAYFCASSPNTGYNQPQHFGDGTRLSIL.

In DNA form, the CDR3 reads TGTGCCAGCAGCCAAGTCGAGTCGGGGGAGACCCAGTACTTC. It yields the protein CASSQVESGETQYF. The rearrangement links TRBV3-1 (or the pseudogene TRBV3-2) to TRBJ2-5, with D maybe TRBD2 (5 bases). Germline V gene sequence: CDR1 LGHDT, CDR2 YNNKEL (reference sequence). This CDR3 spans 14 amino acids. Trimming cost V 1 base and J 5 bases, with 11 bases left between them.

This clone appeared a few times. The chain is built from TRBV7-3 and TRBJ1-4; no firm D call. Germline V CDR1 and CDR2: SGHTA, FQGTGA. Trimming pared 1 base from V and 8 bases from J, leaving 11 bases between. The CDR3 length is 14 residues. The CDR3 nucleotides are TGTGCCAGCAGCTTAAACGGAAACGGGGAAAAACTGTTTTTT. Translated: CASSLNGNGEKLFF.

The rearrangement uses TRBV4-3 and TRBJ2-3; 8 bases agree with TRBD1. This CDR3 region has 17 residues. Germline V lookup: CDR1 LGHNA, CDR2 YSLEER. V was pared by 2 bases and J by 5 bases, with 12 bases of the junction left unmatched. CDR3 sequence (DNA): TGCGCCAGCAGCCAATTACTCGCCGGGACAGGTGGAGATACGCAGTATTTT. Translation gives CASSQLLAGTGGDTQYF.

The chain is built from TRBV7-6 and TRBJ2-1; D ambiguous. Trimming shortened V by 5 bases and J by 0 bases, and 11 bases separated the two germline ends. The CDR3 extends over 15 amino acids. In germline, CDR1 is SGHVS, CDR2 FNYEAQ. As DNA, the CDR3 is TGTGCCAGCAGCCCCCAGTACACCTCCTACAATGAGCAGTTCTTC. It encodes CASSPQYTSYNEQFF.

This CDR3 reads CASSFGGSSSNSNTEAFF. CDR3 in DNA: TGCGCCAGCAGCTTCGGGGGAAGTAGTTCGAATTCGAACACTGAAGCTTTCTTT. The chain joins TRBV5-1 to TRBJ1-1; D perhaps matches TRBD1 (5 bases). The germline V gene encodes CDR1 SGHRS and CDR2 YFSETQ. The CDR3 extends over 18 amino acids. V was cut by 2 bases and J by 1 base, with 21 bases left in between.

The rearrangement links TRBV5-5 to TRBJ2-7; the match to TRBD1 covers 11 bases. CDR1 SGHKS and CDR2 YYEKEE come from the germline V gene (reference sequence). J was trimmed by 4 bases and V by 4 bases; bases with no gene match: 10. The CDR3 totals 16 residues. The CDR3 region is CASSTVRTGGAYEQYF. The CDR3 DNA sequence: TGTGCCAGCAGCACGGTCAGGACAGGGGGCGCATACGAGCAGTACTTC. The variable domain in full, completed from reference TRBV5-5 and TRBJ2-7, reads DAGVTQSPTHLIKTRGQQVTLRCSPISGHKSVSWYQQVLGQGPQFIFQYYEKEERGRGNFPDRFSARQFPNYSSELNVNALLLGDSALYLCASSTVRTGGAYEQYFGPGTRLTVT.